The subject of this entry is one TCR beta chain. The assay was immunoSEQ multiplex PCR, and TCRdb's table has in-frame clones only and misses some. The data contain over 85,000 clones, about 93% of them singletons. The CDR3 contains 12 residues. The V end lost 3 bases, the J end lost 8 bases, and 10 bases lay between the germline ends. Germline CDR1 reads SGHTA; CDR2 reads FQGTGA. Documented time point: cycle 4 day 1 (C4D1), after 5 to 7 weeks of nivolumab. All the patients suffered relapse after autologous stem cell transplantation, and brentuximab vedotin exposure differed. The data belong to a study of PD-1 blockade in classical Hodgkin lymphoma.

The material sequenced was peripheral blood mononuclear cells (PBMCs), taken before the fourth cycle of nivolumab. The receptor's source is a human donor with classical Hodgkin lymphoma. The chain recombines TRBV7-3 with TRBJ1-2; D is uncertain. The CDR3 spells CASSFGFSGYTF. In nucleotides, the CDR3 is TGTGCCAGCAGCTTTGGTTTCTCAGGCTACACCTTC.